This T cell receptor beta chain was sequenced during a study of blood T cell repertoires in COVID-19. In the source study's methods: Researchers report that nucleated cell counts were estimated from reference gene primer amplification. Repertoires were generated with immunoSEQ multiplex PCR, while TCRdb's copy carries only in-frame clones and drops some. For V, J and clone size, that table is used; D and trimming come from the DNA. The sample consists of approximately 260,000 clones, roughly 88% of them appearing once. The specimen sequenced was peripheral blood. This receptor was identified in a woman aged 70-85 years with acute or convalescent COVID-19.

The CDR3 is CSARDRGPSASYEQYF. For the CDR3, the DNA is TGCAGCGCCCGGGACAGGGGGCCCTCGGCCTCCTACGAGCAGTACTTC. The chain is built from TRBV29-1 and TRBJ2-7, with TRBD1 matching over 12 bases. The CDR3 is 16 residues long. The V gene's germline CDR1 is SQVTM and CDR2 ANQGSEA. V shed 7 bases and J 0 bases; nucleotides not matched to a gene: 10.